This passage covers 25 T cell receptor beta chains from one sample sequenced in a study of cytomegalovirus exposure and HLA in healthy donors. The assay was immunoSEQ multiplex PCR, and TCRdb's table has in-frame clones only and misses some. The profile shows about 170,000 clones, 85% to 90% of them singletons. The source material was PBMCs. These receptors came from a woman younger than 30 in good health and CMV-seropositive.

The chain recombines TRBV5-1 with TRBJ2-7, with 9 bases that match TRBD1. With 4 bases clipped from V and 6 bases from J, the junction kept 14 bases outside the gene matches. Germline CDR1 SGHRS, CDR2 YFSETQ. The CDR3 has 16 residues. CDR3 loop: CASSVSTGGRGVEQYF. The CDR3 coding sequence is TGCGCCAGCAGCGTCTCGACAGGGGGGCGTGGGGTCGAGCAGTACTTC. The full variable domain, in which reference TRBV5-1 and TRBJ2-7 provide the parts outside the CDR3, is KAGVTQTPRYLIKTRGQQVTLSCSPISGHRSVSWYQQTPGQGLQFLFEYFSETQRNKGNFPGRFSGRQFSNSRSEMNVSTLELGDSALYLCASSVSTGGRGVEQYFGPGTRLTVT.

To note about this clone: Other DNA sequences within the sample encode an identical CDR3. Written as DNA, the CDR3 is TGTGCCAGCAGTTTAGGGGGGACCGGGGAGCTGTTTTTT. Its translation is CASSLGGTGELFF. The rearrangement uses TRBV28 and TRBJ2-2; a weak D match, TRBD2 (6 bases). The CDR3 has 13 residues. V lost 2 bases and J 5 bases, leaving 6 bases between the germline ends. In germline, CDR1 is MDHEN, CDR2 SYDVKM.

The chain uses TRBV27 and TRBJ1-1; D is uncertain. The ends were cut back, 5 bases at V and 6 bases at J, with 13 bases in the middle. The CDR3 has 13 amino acids. In germline, CDR1 is MNHEY, CDR2 SMNVEV (reference sequence). CDR3 amino acids: CASSSHRGAEAFF. The CDR3 bases are TGTGCCAGCAGTAGCCACCGGGGTGCTGAAGCTTTCTTT.

The rearrangement joins TRBV27 to TRBJ2-3; 10 nucleotides align to TRBD2. The trim removed 3 bases at V and 1 base at J, leaving 4 bases unmatched. Germline CDR1 is MNHEY and CDR2 is SMNVEV (reference sequence). The CDR3 has 16 amino acids. Written as DNA, the CDR3 is TGTGCCAGCAGTTTCCGCGGGACTAGCGGCACAGATACGCAGTATTTT. Its translation is CASSFRGTSGTDTQYF.

This chain uses TRBV4-1 with TRBJ2-7; TRBD2 matches at 10 bases. Germline V gene data show CDR1 as MGHRA and CDR2 as YSYEKL. J lost 4 bases, V lost 3 bases, and 6 bases had no gene match. The CDR3 is 15 amino acids. For the CDR3, the DNA is TGCGCCAGCAGCCACCCCGCTAGCGGGAGATACGAGCAGTACTTC. It translates to CASSHPASGRYEQYF.

The chain uses TRBV4-1 and TRBJ1-5, with 7 nucleotides matching TRBD1. In germline, CDR1 is MGHRA, CDR2 YSYEKL. Trimming cost V 0 bases and J 0 bases; bases outside gene matches: 20. CDR3 length: 22 residues. The CDR3 DNA reads as TGCGCCAGCAGCCAAGACCCCGAAAACGACAGGGCGAAAGGCGATAGCAATCAGCCCCAGCATTTT. Translation gives CASSQDPENDRAKGDSNQPQHF.

The chain has TRBV11-2 and TRBJ2-5, with TRBD2 matching over 8 bases. The V and J ends lost 0 bases and 5 bases, in that order; junction bases with no gene match: 5. The CDR3 sequence is 15 residues long. Germline assignment: CDR1 SGHAT and CDR2 FQNNGV. CDR3 protein: CASSLDGRAGETQYF. In DNA form, the CDR3 reads TGTGCCAGCAGCTTAGACGGGAGGGCCGGGGAGACCCAGTACTTC.

This clone appeared many times. The chain employs TRBV7-2 and TRBJ2-7, with a possible D match to TRBD1 (6 bases). Per germline, CDR1 SGHTA and CDR2 FQGNSA. CDR3 length equals 12 residues. Trimming pared 3 bases from V and 6 bases from J, leaving 9 bases between. The chain's CDR3 is CASSFTGLEQYF. The DNA of the CDR3 is TGTGCCAGCAGCTTTACAGGGCTCGAGCAGTACTTC.

The CDR3 nucleotides read TGTGCCAGCAGCCCTACTAGCGGGAGTTTCTATGAGCAGTTCTTC. This gives the protein CASSPTSGSFYEQFF. The chain employs TRBV7-2 and TRBJ2-1, with TRBD2 matching over 11 bases. J lost 8 bases, V lost 5 bases, and 8 bases had no gene match. Germline V lookup: CDR1 SGHTA, CDR2 FQGNSA. CDR3 size: 15 residues.

The gene calls are TRBV19 and TRBJ2-4; D may be TRBD2 (7 bases). The V and J ends lost 1 base and 6 bases respectively, with 10 bases between them. Germline CDR1 reads LNHDA; CDR2 reads SQIVND (reference sequence). The CDR3 runs 14 residues. The CDR3 DNA is TGTGCCAGTAGTATAGGCGGGGGCGCAAACATTCAGTACTTC. Protein product: CASSIGGGANIQYF. The full variable domain, completed using reference TRBV19 and TRBJ2-4, is DGGITQSPKYLFRKEGQNVTLSCEQNLNHDAMYWYRQDPGQGLRLIYYSQIVNDFQKGDIAEGYSVSREKKESFPLTVTSAQKNPTAFYLCASSIGGGANIQYFGAGTRLSVL.

The chain uses TRBV7-6 and TRBJ2-2, with 8 bases that match TRBD1. V lost 4 bases and J lost 7; bases outside the gene matches: 2. This CDR3 has 13 amino acids. Germline-derived CDR1 and CDR2 are SGHVS and FNYEAQ. Here the CDR3 DNA reads TGTGCCAGCAGCTCCAGGGGGCGCGGGGAGCTGTTTTTT. Translation gives CASSSRGRGELFF.

A word on this clone: The junction departs from the called germline gene at one end, perhaps through a read error. The chain recombines TRBV7-7 with TRBJ2-1; D gene ambiguous. The CDR3 extends over 12 amino acids. Germline CDR1 SSHAT, CDR2 FNYEAQ (reference sequence). CDR3 amino acids: CASSLTGDEQFF. In DNA, the CDR3 is TGTGCTAGCAGCTTAACCGGAGATGAGCAGTTCTTC.

The chain combines TRBV19 with TRBJ1-4; D is perhaps TRBD1 (6 bases). Looked up from germline, CDR1 is LNHDA and CDR2 is SQIVND (reference sequence). CDR3 length: 13 residues. V gave up 7 bases and J gave up 5 bases, with 11 bases separating them. CDR3 loop: CASTRGQNEKLFF. DNA of the CDR3: TGTGCCAGTACCAGGGGTCAGAATGAAAAACTGTTTTTT.

The gene calls are TRBV4-3 and TRBJ2-7, with D maybe TRBD1 (5 bases). The V end was cut by 0 bases, the J end by 2 bases, with 11 bases between. The CDR3 consists of 15 residues. Germline CDR1 reads LGHNA; CDR2 reads YSLEER. CDR3 DNA: TGCGCCAGCAGCCAAGAGACAGAGAACCCCTACGAGCAGTACTTC. It encodes CASSQETENPYEQYF.

The rearrangement links TRBV5-1 to TRBJ2-4; 12 positions match TRBD2. Trimming at V came to 4 bases and at J to 12 bases, leaving 8 bases not matched to a gene. The CDR3 length is 14 residues. Germline V gene lookup returns CDR1 SGHRS and CDR2 YFSETQ. As DNA, the CDR3 is TGCGCCAGCAGCCCCACTAGCGGGAGGTTGGATCAGTACTTC. This sequence encodes CASSPTSGRLDQYF.

This chain links TRBV2 with TRBJ2-7; 9 bases fit TRBD1. Trimming took 6 bases from V and 6 from J; bases not matched to a gene: 9. Germline lookup yields CDR1 SNHLY and CDR2 FYNNEI. This CDR3 has 14 residues. The CDR3 DNA sequence: TGTGCCAGCAGGGCGACAGGGGGTTTCGGCGAGCAGTACTTC. Translated: CASRATGGFGEQYF.

This rearrangement joins TRBV4-2 to TRBJ2-4, with D unresolved. Germline assignment: CDR1 LGHNA and CDR2 YNFKEQ. Between the trimmed V and J ends, which lost 0 bases and 0 bases, there was a span of 9 bases. The CDR3 extends over 16 amino acids. The CDR3 sequence: CASSQEFTIAKNIQYF. The CDR3 coding sequence is TGTGCCAGCAGCCAAGAGTTCACAATAGCCAAAAACATTCAGTACTTC.

CDR3 DNA: TGTGCCAGCAGTTTAGCGGGGGGAGGGGCTTACAATGAGCAGTTCTTC. Amino acid sequence: CASSLAGGGAYNEQFF. This chain links TRBV28 with TRBJ2-1; 8 bases agree with TRBD2. The CDR3 is 16 residues long. Germline V lookup: CDR1 MDHEN, CDR2 SYDVKM. Trimming cost V 2 bases and J 4 bases; bases outside gene matches: 7.

This clone appeared a single time. This rearrangement joins TRBV5-4 to TRBJ1-1; D is unclear. This CDR3 region has 13 residues. V lost 0 bases to trimming and J lost 4 bases, with 7 bases between them. Looked up from germline, CDR1 is SGHNT and CDR2 is YYREEE (reference sequence). CDR3 nucleotide sequence: TGTGCCAGCAGCTTGGCCAGCGCCACTGAAGCTTTCTTT. Translated, it gives CASSLASATEAFF. The variable domain in full, with the rest retrieved from reference TRBV5-4 and TRBJ1-1, is ETGVTQSPTHLIKTRGQQVTLRCSSQSGHNTVSWYQQALGQGPQFIFQYYREEENGRGNFPPRFSGLQFPNYSSELNVNALELDDSALYLCASSLASATEAFFGQGTRLTVV.

The chain links TRBV7-9 to TRBJ1-2, with D unresolved. CDR3 length: 13 residues. V was cut by 3 bases and J by 3 bases, with 8 bases left in between. Germline V gene data show CDR1 as SEHNR and CDR2 as FQNEAQ (reference sequence). This CDR3 is CASSLGSYYGYTF. DNA for the CDR3: TGTGCCAGCAGCTTGGGGAGCTACTATGGCTACACCTTC.

The chain carries TRBV5-1 and TRBJ2-7; 9 positions agree with TRBD1. V shed 3 bases, J shed 2 bases, and the junction held 6 bases outside the gene matches. CDR1 SGHRS and CDR2 YFSETQ come from the germline V gene. This CDR3 region has 15 residues. CDR3: CASSWDRAGTYEQYF. The CDR3 nucleotides read TGCGCCAGCAGCTGGGACAGGGCCGGGACCTACGAGCAGTACTTC.

This clone was seen a single time. V usage is TRBV6-5 and J usage is TRBJ2-3; 8 bases fit TRBD1. Trimming removed 6 bases from V and 6 bases from J; junction bases left unmatched: 8. Per the germline V gene, CDR1 is MNHEY and CDR2 is SVGAGI. CDR3 size: 14 residues. Here the CDR3 reads CASRSQGARDTQYF. CDR3 coding DNA: TGTGCCAGCAGATCTCAGGGGGCGAGGGATACGCAGTATTTT.

The rearrangement links TRBV7-2 to TRBJ2-7, with TRBD1 matching over 9 bases. Germline CDR1 and CDR2: SGHTA and FQGNSA. This CDR3 is built from 14 residues. Trimming removed 0 bases from V and 4 bases from J; junction bases left unmatched: 1. CDR3 bases: TGTGCCAGCAGCTTAGCCGGACAGGGGTACGAGCAGTACTTC. Translated: CASSLAGQGYEQYF. Together with reference TRBV7-2 and TRBJ2-7, the CDR3 gives the full variable domain: GAGVSQSPSNKVTEKGKDVELRCDPISGHTALYWYRQSLGQGLEFLIYFQGNSAPDKSGLPSDRFSAERTGGSVSTLTIQRTQQEDSAVYLCASSLAGQGYEQYFGPGTRLTVT.

The chain joins TRBV5-1 to TRBJ1-4; 9 bases line up with TRBD1. V trimming: 4 bases; J trimming: 0 bases; junction bases outside the gene matches: 22. The CDR3 spans 22 residues. The germline gives CDR1 SGHRS, CDR2 YFSETQ. CDR3 bases: TGCGCCAGCAGCCGCCACGACCTAACCGGGACAGGGTTCTTTGCAACTAATGAAAAACTGTTTTTT. The encoded protein is CASSRHDLTGTGFFATNEKLFF.

This clone was seen only once. This chain links TRBV15 with TRBJ1-2; D not certain. The V end lost 0 bases, the J end lost 5 bases, and 13 bases lay between the germline ends. There are 15 residues in the CDR3. From germline, CDR1 is LNHNV and CDR2 YYDKDF (reference sequence). The chain's CDR3 is CATSRDRSSRYGYTF. The CDR3 bases are TGTGCCACCAGCAGAGACAGGTCCTCTCGGTATGGCTACACCTTC.